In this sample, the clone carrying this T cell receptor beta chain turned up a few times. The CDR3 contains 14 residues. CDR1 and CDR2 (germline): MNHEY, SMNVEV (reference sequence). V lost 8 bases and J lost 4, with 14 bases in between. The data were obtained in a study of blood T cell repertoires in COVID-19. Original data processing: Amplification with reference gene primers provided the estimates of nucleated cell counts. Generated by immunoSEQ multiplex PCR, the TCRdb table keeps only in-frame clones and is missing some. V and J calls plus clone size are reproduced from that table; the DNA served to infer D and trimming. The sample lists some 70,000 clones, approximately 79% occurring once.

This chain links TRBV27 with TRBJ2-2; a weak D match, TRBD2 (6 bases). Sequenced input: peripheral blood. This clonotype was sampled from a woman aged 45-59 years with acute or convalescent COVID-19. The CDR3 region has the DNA TGTGCCAGCCAATTGTTGGGGGGCACCGGGGAGCTGTTTTTT. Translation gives CASQLLGGTGELFF.